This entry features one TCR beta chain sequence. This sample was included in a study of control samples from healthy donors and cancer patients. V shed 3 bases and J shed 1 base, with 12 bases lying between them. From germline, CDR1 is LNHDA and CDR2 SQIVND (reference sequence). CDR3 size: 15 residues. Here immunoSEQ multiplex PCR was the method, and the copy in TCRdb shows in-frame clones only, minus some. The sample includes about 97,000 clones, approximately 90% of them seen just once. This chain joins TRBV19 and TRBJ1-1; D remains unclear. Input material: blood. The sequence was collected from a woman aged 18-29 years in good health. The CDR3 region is CASSILRPPNTEAFF. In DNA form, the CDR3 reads TGTGCCAGTAGTATCCTGAGGCCGCCGAACACTGAAGCTTTCTTT.